This TCR beta chain came from a study of T cell repertoires in aging, cancer and after chemotherapy. Study information: About 9.1 million TCR reads were in the whole dataset.

Multiplex touch-down PCR with TRB-A/B primers amplified rearranged V-D-J TRB sequences. TCRdb re-derived calls from the multiplex PCR reads in MiXCR, one entry per CDR3 protein. The table has fewer than 11,000 distinct CDR3 sequences, under 40% seen once. TCR beta rearrangements were amplified from peripheral blood genomic DNA. The CDR3 is made up of 14 amino acids. V trimming: 5 bases; J trimming: 7 bases; junction bases outside the gene matches: 7. Sequencing used blood. This chain joins TRBV12-3 or TRBV12-4 and TRBJ2-3; 9 nucleotides line up with TRBD1. The clonotype comes from a human donor in good health. CDR3 sequence: CASSTTGGSNTQYF. CDR3 in DNA: TGTGCCAGCAGTACGACAGGGGGGTCAAATACGCAGTATTTT.